The next 23 T cell receptor beta chains were all read from a single sample in a study of T cell changes during pregnancy in multiple sclerosis. TCRdb keeps only in-frame clones here, not all; method: immunoSEQ multiplex PCR. The sample lists around 130,000 clones, 95% to 98% seen once, with over 0.35% in the top ten. The sample in question was peripheral blood, obtained after pregnancy. The receptors originated from a female donor with multiple sclerosis, enrolled in a pregnancy study.

The table lists this clone with a few counts. The chain carries TRBV13 and TRBJ2-3; 10 bases match TRBD2. Germline CDR1 reads PRHDT; CDR2 reads FYEKMQ (reference sequence). V gave up 8 bases and J gave up 6 bases; unmatched junction bases: 11. The CDR3 totals 15 residues. CDR3 bases: TGTGCCAGCGGCGTAGCGGGAGGACCGTGGGATACGCAGTATTTT. As protein: CASGVAGGPWDTQYF.

This clone is a singleton in its sample. The chain recombines TRBV2 with TRBJ1-5; 10 nucleotides match TRBD1. The germline V gene has CDR1 SNHLY and CDR2 FYNNEI. The CDR3 loop spans 15 amino acids. The junction had 8 bases not matched to a gene; V was cut back by 8 bases and J by 4 bases. CDR3 nucleotide sequence: TGTGCCAGCGCTGACCGGGGACAGGGGAATCAGCCCCAGCATTTT. Translating gives CASADRGQGNQPQHF.

The chain carries TRBV27 and TRBJ2-1; possibly TRBD2 for D (6 bases). Trimming removed 6 bases from V and 9 bases from J, with 15 bases in between. Germline lookup yields CDR1 MNHEY and CDR2 SMNVEV (reference sequence). The CDR3 has 13 amino acids. The CDR3 DNA sequence: TGTGCCAGCAGCCCTACTAGCTCCGGTGAGCAGTTCTTC. Translated: CASSPTSSGEQFF.

The chain combines TRBV11-2 with TRBJ2-7; 7 bases are shared with TRBD2. This CDR3 is built from 17 residues. Germline V gene lookup returns CDR1 SGHAT and CDR2 FQNNGV. Trimming removed 1 base from V and 9 bases from J; junction bases left unmatched: 18. This CDR3 is CASSLGRTSWIRAGQYF. In nucleotides, the CDR3 is TGTGCCAGCAGCTTAGGAAGGACTAGTTGGATACGAGCTGGGCAGTACTTC.

J is TRBJ2-1 and V is TRBV9, with 7 bases matching TRBD1. Germline V gives CDR1 SGDLS, CDR2 YYNGEE. Trimming took 0 bases from V and 2 from J; bases not matched to a gene: 5. This CDR3 region has 16 residues. The CDR3 protein is CASSVERGGAYNEQFF. The DNA of the CDR3 is TGTGCCAGCAGCGTAGAGAGAGGGGGCGCCTACAATGAGCAGTTCTTC.

V usage is TRBV5-1 and J usage is TRBJ2-4; TRBD1 agrees at 8 bases. CDR3 size: 15 residues. The germline CDR1 and CDR2 sequences are SGHRS and YFSETQ. J gave up 5 bases and V 0 bases, and 4 bases lay outside the gene matches. The CDR3 sequence: CASSLVAGGQNIQYF. CDR3 nucleotides: TGCGCCAGCAGCTTGGTTGCAGGGGGCCAAAACATTCAGTACTTC.

This rearrangement joins TRBV7-6 to TRBJ1-1, with 7 positions matching TRBD1. J gave up 2 bases and V 2 bases, and 5 bases lay outside the gene matches. The CDR3 is 15 residues long. Germline V lookup: CDR1 SGHVS, CDR2 FNYEAQ. CDR3 in DNA: TGTGCCAGCAGCTTACTTCGACAGGGAAACACTGAAGCTTTCTTT. As protein: CASSLLRQGNTEAFF.

This chain uses TRBV28 with TRBJ1-5; D is undetermined. Between the trimmed V and J ends, which lost 5 bases and 0 bases, there was a span of 11 bases. CDR3 length: 15 residues. CDR1 is MDHEN and CDR2 is SYDVKM in the germline V gene. In DNA, the CDR3 is TGTGCCAGCAGTGCAAGCTTGAATAGCAATCAGCCCCAGCATTTT. Translation: CASSASLNSNQPQHF.

This clone appeared once. This chain joins TRBV6-5 and TRBJ1-1; D gene unclear. Trimming left V 6 bases short and J 1 base short, with 12 bases between. The germline V gene has CDR1 MNHEY and CDR2 SVGAGI. The CDR3 is 14 amino acids. CDR3 coding DNA: TGTGCCAGCAGCTGGAGCGCCCGGAACACTGAAGCTTTCTTT. It encodes CASSWSARNTEAFF.

V usage is TRBV9 and J usage is TRBJ2-1, with 10 bases identical to TRBD2. The junction had 7 bases not matched to a gene; V was cut back by 0 bases and J by 10 bases. The CDR3 loop spans 15 amino acids. CDR1 is SGDLS and CDR2 is YYNGEE in the germline V gene. CDR3 nucleotides: TGTGCCAGCAGCGTAGCGGCTAGCGGGAGTGGCGAGCAGTTCTTC. Protein product: CASSVAASGSGEQFF. The full variable domain, in which reference TRBV9 and TRBJ2-1 provide the parts outside the CDR3, is DSGVTQTPKHLITATGQRVTLRCSPRSGDLSVYWYQQSLDQGLQFLIQYYNGEERAKGNILERFSAQQFPDLHSELNLSSLELGDSALYFCASSVAASGSGEQFFGPGTRLTVL.

This chain uses TRBV19 with TRBJ2-5; D may be TRBD2 (6 bases). CDR1 LNHDA and CDR2 SQIVND come from the germline V gene (reference sequence). Trimming took off 3 bases at V and 5 bases at J, with 10 bases between the two ends. This CDR3 is built from 13 residues. The CDR3 DNA sequence: TGTGCCAGTAGTATCGGGGGTTGGGAGACCCAGTACTTC. Its translation is CASSIGGWETQYF.

The genes are TRBV29-1 and TRBJ2-7; tentatively, D is TRBD1 (5 bases). Trimming cost V 0 bases and J 0 bases, with 9 bases left between them. The CDR3 is made up of 14 amino acids. The germline CDR1 and CDR2 sequences are SQVTM and ANQGSEA. DNA for the CDR3: TGCAGCGTTGAAGAGACAGCCTTCTCCTACGAGCAGTACTTC. It encodes CSVEETAFSYEQYF.

This clone was found once. The V and J genes are TRBV7-8 and TRBJ2-7, with 8 bases fitting TRBD2. CDR1 is SGHVS, CDR2 FQNEAQ, per germline. The CDR3 is made up of 15 amino acids. The V segment lost 5 bases and the J segment 3 bases; nucleotides outside the gene matches: 9. The CDR3 bases are TGTGCCAGCAGCACCCGGGAGGGAGCGGGCTACGAGCAGTACTTC. This gives the protein CASSTREGAGYEQYF.

This chain uses TRBV28 with TRBJ2-7, with D maybe TRBD2 (6 bases). V gave up 5 bases and J gave up 7 bases, with 12 bases separating them. The germline gives CDR1 MDHEN, CDR2 SYDVKM. The CDR3 has 12 residues. CDR3 coding DNA: TGTGCCAGCAGTGTTGGAGGGCGGGAGCAGTACTTC. This encodes CASSVGGREQYF.

Written as DNA, the CDR3 is TGTGCCAGCAGTTACTCGGCAGGGGCTAACTATGGCTACACCTTC. Amino acid sequence: CASSYSAGANYGYTF. This rearrangement joins TRBV6-5 to TRBJ1-2, with a tentative D call TRBD1 (6 bases). Germline V gene sequence: CDR1 MNHEY, CDR2 SVGAGI. The CDR3 is made up of 15 amino acids. Trimming removed 0 bases from V and 0 bases from J, with 8 bases in between.

The CDR3 spells CASRASNYEQYF. CDR3 DNA: TGTGCCAGTAGAGCAAGTAACTACGAGCAGTACTTC. V is TRBV19 and J is TRBJ2-7, with D hard to call. V was cut by 6 bases and J by 3 bases, with 9 bases left in between. CDR1 and CDR2 (germline): LNHDA, SQIVND (reference sequence). The CDR3 contains 12 residues.

V is TRBV7-2 and J is TRBJ1-5; TRBD1 might be the D (5 bases). There are 16 residues in the CDR3. Deletions cut 5 bases from V and 0 bases from J, with 14 bases between. CDR1 is SGHTA, CDR2 FQGNSA, per germline. The CDR3 spells CASSAQAGISNQPQHF. The CDR3 DNA reads as TGTGCCAGCAGCGCACAGGCAGGGATTAGCAATCAGCCCCAGCATTTT.

The chain has TRBV7-8 and TRBJ2-1; 7 bases align to TRBD1. The CDR3 covers 13 residues. Trimming cost V 5 bases and J 9 bases; bases outside gene matches: 7. Germline V gives CDR1 SGHVS, CDR2 FQNEAQ. CDR3 amino acids: CASSVDRVVEQFF. Written as DNA, the CDR3 is TGTGCCAGCAGCGTCGACAGGGTTGTTGAGCAGTTCTTC.

This clone was observed a single time. The chain combines TRBV7-8 with TRBJ2-7, with 9 bases matching TRBD1. The CDR3 is 16 residues long. Germline values: CDR1 SGHVS, CDR2 FQNEAQ. V lost 6 bases to trimming and J lost 2 bases; unmatched junction nucleotides: 11. The CDR3 DNA follows: TGTGCCAGCAGTTATCAAACGGGACAGGGTACCTACGAGCAGTACTTC. Protein: CASSYQTGQGTYEQYF.

The V and J genes are TRBV5-1 and TRBJ2-1, with 10 nucleotides matching TRBD1. CDR3 length equals 15 residues. CDR1 and CDR2 (germline): SGHRS, YFSETQ. Trimming removed 0 bases from V and 8 bases from J; junction bases left unmatched: 5. CDR3 bases: TGCGCCAGCAGCTTGGCCGGGACAGGGGTGGATGAGCAGTTCTTC. Amino acids: CASSLAGTGVDEQFF.

The chain combines TRBV19 with TRBJ2-7; maybe TRBD2 (6 bases). CDR3 length: 12 amino acids. Germline values: CDR1 LNHDA, CDR2 SQIVND (reference sequence). V was trimmed by 3 bases and J by 6 bases, leaving 9 bases between them. Here the CDR3 DNA reads TGTGCCAGTAGTATGGGGGGATTCGAGCAGTACTTC. Amino acid sequence: CASSMGGFEQYF.

V usage is TRBV18 and J usage is TRBJ2-1, with 7 positions matching TRBD1. The CDR3 has 14 residues. The V gene's germline CDR1 is KGHSH and CDR2 LQKENI. Trimming cost V 2 bases and J 6 bases; bases outside gene matches: 4. CDR3 coding DNA: TGTGCCAGCTCACCATTTAAGGGGGCCAATGAGCAGTTCTTC. This sequence encodes CASSPFKGANEQFF.

The V call is TRBV11-3, the J call TRBJ2-7, with unresolved D. CDR1 is SGHNT, CDR2 YENEEA, per germline. The CDR3 sequence is 9 residues long. V was cut by 8 bases and J by 7 bases, with 6 bases left in between. The CDR3 region is CASPPEQYF. The CDR3 coding sequence is TGTGCCAGCCCCCCGGAGCAGTACTTC. Supplemented by reference TRBV11-3 and TRBJ2-7, the full variable domain reads EAGVVQSPRYKIIEKKQPVAFWCNPISGHNTLYWYLQNLGQGPELLIRYENEEAVDDSQLPKDRFSAERLKGVDSTLKIQPAELGDSAVYLCASPPEQYFGPGTRLTVT.